The text below deals with one TCR beta chain. The sample is drawn from a study of immune evolution from preneoplasia to lung adenocarcinoma. The CDR3 extends over 11 amino acids. Germline loops: CDR1 SGHDN, CDR2 FVKESK. The V and J ends lost 5 bases and 5 bases respectively, with 5 bases between them. TCRdb keeps only in-frame clones here, not all; method: immunoSEQ multiplex PCR. The data hold 6,000 to 9,000 clones, with about 85% observed a single time. The rearrangement uses TRBV14 and TRBJ2-3; no firm D call. The sequenced sample was FFPE minimally invasive lung adenocarcinoma tissue. The clonotype comes from an older person with lung adenocarcinoma. CDR3 residues: CASSAKDTQYF. CDR3 coding DNA: TGTGCCAGCAGCGCCAAAGATACGCAGTATTTT. Full variable domain (remainder filled in from reference TRBV14 and TRBJ2-3): EAGVTQFPSHSVIEKGQTVTLRCDPISGHDNLYWYRRVMGKEIKFLLHFVKESKQDESGMPNNRFLAERTGGTYSTLKVQPAELEDSGVYFCASSAKDTQYFGPGTRLTVL.